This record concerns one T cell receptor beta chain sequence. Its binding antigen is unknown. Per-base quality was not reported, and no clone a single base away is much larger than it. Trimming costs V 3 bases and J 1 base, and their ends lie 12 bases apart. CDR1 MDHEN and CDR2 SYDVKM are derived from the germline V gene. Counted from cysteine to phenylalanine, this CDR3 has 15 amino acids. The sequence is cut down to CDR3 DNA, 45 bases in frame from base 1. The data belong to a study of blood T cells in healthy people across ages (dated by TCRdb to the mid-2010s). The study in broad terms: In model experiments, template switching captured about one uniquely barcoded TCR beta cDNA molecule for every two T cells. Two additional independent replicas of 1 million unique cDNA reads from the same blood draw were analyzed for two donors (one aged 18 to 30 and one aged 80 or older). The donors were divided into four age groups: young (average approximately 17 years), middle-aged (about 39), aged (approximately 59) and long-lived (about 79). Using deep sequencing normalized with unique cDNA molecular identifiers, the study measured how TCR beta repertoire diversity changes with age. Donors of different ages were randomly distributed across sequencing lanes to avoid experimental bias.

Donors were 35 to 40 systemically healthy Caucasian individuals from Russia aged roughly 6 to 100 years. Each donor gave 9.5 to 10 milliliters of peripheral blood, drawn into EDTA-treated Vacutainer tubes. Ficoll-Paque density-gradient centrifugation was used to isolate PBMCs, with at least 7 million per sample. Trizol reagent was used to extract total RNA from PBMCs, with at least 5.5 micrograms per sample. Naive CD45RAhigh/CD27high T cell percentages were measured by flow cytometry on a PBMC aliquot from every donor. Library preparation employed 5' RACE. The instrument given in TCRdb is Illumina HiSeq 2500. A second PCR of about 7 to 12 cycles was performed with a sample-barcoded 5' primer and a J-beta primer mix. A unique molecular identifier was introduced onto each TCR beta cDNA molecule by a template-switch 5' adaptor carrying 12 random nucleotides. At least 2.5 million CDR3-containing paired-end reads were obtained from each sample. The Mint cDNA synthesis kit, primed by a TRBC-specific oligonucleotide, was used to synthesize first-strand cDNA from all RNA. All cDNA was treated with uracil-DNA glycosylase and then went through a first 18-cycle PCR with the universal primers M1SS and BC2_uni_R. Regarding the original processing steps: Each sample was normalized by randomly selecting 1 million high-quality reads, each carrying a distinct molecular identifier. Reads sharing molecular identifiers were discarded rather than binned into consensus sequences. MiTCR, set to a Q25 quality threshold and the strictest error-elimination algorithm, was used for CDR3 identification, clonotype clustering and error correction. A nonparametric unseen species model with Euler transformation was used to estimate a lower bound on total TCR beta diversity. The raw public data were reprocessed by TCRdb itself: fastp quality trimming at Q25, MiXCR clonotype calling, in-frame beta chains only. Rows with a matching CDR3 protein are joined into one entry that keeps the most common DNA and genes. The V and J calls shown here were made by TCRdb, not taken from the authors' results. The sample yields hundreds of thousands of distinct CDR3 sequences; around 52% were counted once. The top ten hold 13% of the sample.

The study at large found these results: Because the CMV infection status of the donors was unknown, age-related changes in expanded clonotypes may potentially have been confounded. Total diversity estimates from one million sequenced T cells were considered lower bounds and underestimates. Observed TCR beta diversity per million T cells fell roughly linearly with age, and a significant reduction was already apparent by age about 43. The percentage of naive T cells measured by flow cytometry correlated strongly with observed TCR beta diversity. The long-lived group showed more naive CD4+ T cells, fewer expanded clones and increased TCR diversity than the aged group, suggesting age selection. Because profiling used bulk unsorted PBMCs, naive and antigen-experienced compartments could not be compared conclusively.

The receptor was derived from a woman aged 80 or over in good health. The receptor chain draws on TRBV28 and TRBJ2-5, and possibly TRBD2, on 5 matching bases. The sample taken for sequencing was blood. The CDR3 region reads CASSFLERLQETQYF. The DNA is TGTGCCAGCAGTTTTCTCGAGCGGCTCCAAGAGACCCAGTACTTC.